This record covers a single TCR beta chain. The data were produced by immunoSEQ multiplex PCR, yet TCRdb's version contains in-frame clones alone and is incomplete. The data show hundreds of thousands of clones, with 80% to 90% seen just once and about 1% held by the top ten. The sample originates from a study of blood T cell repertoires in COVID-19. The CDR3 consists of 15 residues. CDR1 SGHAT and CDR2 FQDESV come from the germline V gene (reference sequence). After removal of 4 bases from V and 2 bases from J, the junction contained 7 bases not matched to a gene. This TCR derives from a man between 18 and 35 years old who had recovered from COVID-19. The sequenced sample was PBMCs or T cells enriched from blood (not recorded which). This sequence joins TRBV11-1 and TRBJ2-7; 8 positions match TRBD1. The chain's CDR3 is CASSWGTGGPYEQYF. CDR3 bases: TGTGCCAGCAGCTGGGGGACAGGTGGTCCCTACGAGCAGTACTTC.